Presented here are 20 T cell receptor beta chains from one specimen sequenced in a study of Ad26.COV2.S vaccination and SARS-CoV-2 variants. Documented treatment: 15 to 20 received Ad26.COV2.S at low or high dose, single or two shots; five or six received placebo; per-sample allocation not given. On day 63 after the first injection, vaccine and placebo recipients gave samples. The repertoire was sequenced with immunoSEQ multiplex PCR; TCRdb's copy has only in-frame clones and lacks some. The table records around 300,000 clones, 85% to 90% of them present only once. Sequencing was performed on peripheral blood, taken in a trial of Ad26.COV2.S vaccine versus placebo. These receptors were taken from a person between 18 and 60 years old who received the Ad26.COV2.S COVID-19 vaccine or a placebo.

The chain employs TRBV6-5 and TRBJ2-7; D is perhaps TRBD1 or TRBD2 (6 bases each). Trimming stripped 8 bases from V and 6 bases from J, with 11 bases between. Germline CDR1 reads MNHEY; CDR2 reads SVGAGI. CDR3 size: 11 residues. The CDR3 DNA sequence: TGTGCCAGCCGGGGGCAAGGCGAGCAGTACGTC. Encoded protein: CASRGQGEQYV.

The CDR3 is CASSLWGGAGELFF. Written as DNA, the CDR3 is TGTGCCAGCAGTTTGTGGGGAGGGGCCGGGGAGCTGTTTTTT. V is TRBV28 and J is TRBJ2-2; 7 nucleotides align to TRBD2. V trimming: 3 bases; J trimming: 6 bases; junction bases outside the gene matches: 4. The CDR3 totals 14 residues. Germline V gene lookup returns CDR1 MDHEN and CDR2 SYDVKM.

This chain connects TRBV2 to TRBJ2-5; D remains ambiguous. This CDR3 contains 12 residues. From germline, CDR1 is SNHLY and CDR2 FYNNEI. Trimming removed 7 bases at V and 6 bases at J, with 12 bases between. Here the CDR3 reads CASTPNGQTQYF. CDR3 DNA: TGTGCCAGCACCCCAAATGGGCAGACCCAGTACTTC.

The J gene is TRBJ2-5, the V gene TRBV7-2; D possibly matches TRBD1 or TRBD2 (5 bases each). This CDR3 comprises 14 residues. Trimming left V 7 bases short and J 4 bases short, with 16 bases between. CDR1 and CDR2 (germline): SGHTA, FQGNSA. The CDR3 sequence is CASIGAYGTETQYF. CDR3 nucleotide sequence: TGTGCCAGCATAGGCGCTTACGGGACAGAGACCCAGTACTTC.

This chain joins TRBV5-1 and TRBJ1-3; perhaps TRBD1 as D (6 bases). V was pared by 4 bases and J by 0 bases, with 14 bases between. The CDR3 has 16 residues. Looked up from germline, CDR1 is SGHRS and CDR2 is YFSETQ. CDR3 DNA: TGCGCCAGCAGCGGGGAAGGGGGAAACTCTGGAAACACCATATATTTT. Translated, it gives CASSGEGGNSGNTIYF.

The chain employs TRBV7-2 and TRBJ2-1; D unclear. V dropped 0 bases and J dropped 9 bases, with 3 bases sitting between them. Germline CDR1 SGHTA, CDR2 FQGNSA. CDR3 length: 11 amino acids. For the CDR3, the DNA is TGTGCCAGCAGCTTAGCGGGTGAGCAGTTCTTC. It codes for CASSLAGEQFF.

Note on this clone: In the same sample, other DNA sequences code for this CDR3. The genes are TRBV4-3 and TRBJ1-1, with TRBD1 identical over 7 bases. The CDR3 has 15 residues. From germline, CDR1 is LGHNA and CDR2 YSLEER. V gave up 0 bases and J gave up 0 bases; unmatched junction bases: 1. The CDR3 DNA follows: TGCGCCAGCAGCCAAGAACAGGGGTTGAACACTGAAGCTTTCTTT. Protein: CASSQEQGLNTEAFF.

The chain uses TRBV7-9 and TRBJ2-3; no firm D call. CDR3 length: 13 residues. Germline CDR1 is SEHNR and CDR2 is FQNEAQ (reference sequence). Trimming shortened V by 5 bases and J by 1 base, and 7 bases separated the two germline ends. CDR3 sequence: CASSLMRTDTQYF. CDR3 sequence (DNA): TGTGCCAGCAGCCTAATGCGCACAGATACGCAGTATTTT.

The chain employs TRBV19 and TRBJ2-1; D might be TRBD1 (6 bases). Germline values: CDR1 LNHDA, CDR2 SQIVND (reference sequence). V lost 6 bases to trimming and J lost 7 bases, with 13 bases between them. The CDR3 totals 13 residues. The CDR3 loop reads CASRDQGWNEQFF. The CDR3 DNA reads as TGTGCCAGTAGAGATCAGGGGTGGAATGAGCAGTTCTTC.

The chain couples TRBV9 to TRBJ1-3; no definite D call. Looked up from germline, CDR1 is SGDLS and CDR2 is YYNGEE. CDR3 size: 16 residues. Trimming removed 0 bases at V and 2 bases at J, with 12 bases between. Here the CDR3 reads CASSVESREPGNTIYF. The CDR3 DNA sequence: TGTGCCAGCAGCGTAGAGAGTAGGGAACCTGGAAACACCATATATTTT.

With regard to this clone: An end of the junction differs from the germline gene, which may be a read error. The sample carries other DNA sequences with the same CDR3. The genes are TRBV13 and TRBJ1-1; D is possibly TRBD1 (6 bases). The CDR3 loop spans 15 amino acids. CDR1 is PRHDT, CDR2 FYEKMQ, per germline (reference sequence). The CDR3: CASSLVWGGGTEAFF. The CDR3 nucleotides read TGTGCCAGCAGTTTAGTTTGGGGAGGGGGCACTGAAGCTTTCTTT. The full variable domain, with the rest looked up from reference TRBV13 and TRBJ1-1, is AAGVIQSPRHLIKEKRETATLKCYPIPRHDTVYWYQQGPGQDPQFLISFYEKMQSDKGSIPDRFSAQQFSDYHSELNMSSLELGDSALYFCASSLVWGGGTEAFFGQGTRLTVV.

This chain links TRBV6-6 with TRBJ1-2, with D hard to call. Trimming removed 3 bases from V and 7 bases from J, with 15 bases in between. This CDR3 region has 14 residues. Looked up from germline, CDR1 is MNHNY and CDR2 is SVGAGI (reference sequence). Written as DNA, the CDR3 is TGTGCCAGCAGTTATTCCTCCCCAGGACCTGGCTACACCTTC. It specifies CASSYSSPGPGYTF.

The J gene is TRBJ2-1, the V gene TRBV18; TRBD2 matches 8 bases. Germline V gene data show CDR1 as KGHSH and CDR2 as LQKENI. There are 15 residues in the CDR3. The trim removed 5 bases at V and 7 bases at J, leaving 10 bases unmatched. The CDR3 sequence: CASSAQREQLNEQFF. The CDR3 DNA follows: TGTGCCAGCTCAGCTCAGCGGGAGCAGTTGAATGAGCAGTTCTTC.

This clone was seen a few times. The sample holds other DNA sequences that translate to the same CDR3. This chain uses TRBV6-2 or TRBV6-3 with TRBJ1-1, with D possibly being TRBD1 (5 bases). V was pared by 2 bases and J by 8 bases, with 6 bases between. CDR1 MNHEY and CDR2 SVGEGT come from the germline V gene. CDR3 length: 11 amino acids. The CDR3 reads CASSYGGEAFF. DNA for the CDR3: TGTGCCAGCAGTTACGGGGGGGAAGCTTTCTTT.

V gene TRBV6-5 combines with J gene TRBJ1-2, with 7 positions matching TRBD1. Germline values: CDR1 MNHEY, CDR2 SVGAGI. With V trimmed by 4 bases and J by 4 bases, 9 bases remained unmatched. The CDR3 extends over 15 amino acids. CDR3 sequence (DNA): TGTGCCAGCAGTTCGAGACGAGGGGGCGGCTATGGCTACACCTTC. Protein: CASSSRRGGGYGYTF.

This chain links TRBV6-5 with TRBJ2-1, with 8 bases identical to TRBD2. The germline gives CDR1 MNHEY, CDR2 SVGAGI. The CDR3 covers 14 residues. J lost 4 bases, V lost 4 bases, and 3 bases had no gene match. The CDR3 nucleotides are TGTGCCAGCAGTTCCCGGGGGGGTTACAATGAGCAGTTCTTC. Translated, it gives CASSSRGGYNEQFF.

V gene TRBV11-2 combines with J gene TRBJ2-3; D perhaps matches TRBD2 (7 bases). Trimming left V 5 bases short and J 2 bases short, with 14 bases between. Germline CDR1 SGHAT, CDR2 FQNNGV. CDR3 length: 15 residues. The CDR3 protein is CASSRGGPLTDTQYF. Here the CDR3 DNA reads TGTGCCAGCAGCAGGGGGGGTCCCCTCACAGATACGCAGTATTTT.

The chain combines TRBV7-2 with TRBJ2-1, with a weak D call TRBD1 (6 bases). The CDR3 has 12 amino acids. The germline CDR1 and CDR2 sequences are SGHTA and FQGNSA. Trimming pared 4 bases from V and 9 bases from J, leaving 10 bases between. CDR3 region: CASSSYRAEQFF. The CDR3 bases are TGTGCCAGCAGCTCCTACAGGGCTGAGCAGTTCTTC.

The chain uses TRBV7-2 and TRBJ1-5, with D perhaps TRBD1 (6 bases). Germline CDR1 and CDR2: SGHTA and FQGNSA. This CDR3 comprises 13 residues. The ends were cut back, 1 base at V and 9 bases at J, with 10 bases in the middle. The CDR3 DNA follows: TGTGCCAGCAGCTTAGGGCTACAGGGGCCCCAGCATTTT. Amino acids: CASSLGLQGPQHF.

The chain links TRBV6-1 to TRBJ2-1, with 8 bases that match TRBD2. This CDR3 spans 16 amino acids. Per the germline V gene, CDR1 is MNHNS and CDR2 is SASEGT. V shed 4 bases and J 4 bases; nucleotides not matched to a gene: 9. CDR3 DNA: TGTGCCAGCAGTGGTAGCGGGACGTCCCCTTACAATGAGCAGTTCTTC. Its translation is CASSGSGTSPYNEQFF.